These 13 T cell receptor beta chains were all obtained from the same sample, sequenced in a study of blood T cell repertoires in COVID-19. The table came from immunoSEQ multiplex PCR; TCRdb's copy has only in-frame clones and leaves some out. The sample lists under 200,000 clones; over 70% were seen once. Sequenced: PBMCs or T cells enriched from blood (not recorded which). These TCRs come from a woman in her thirties or forties with acute COVID-19.

This chain uses TRBV6-5 with TRBJ1-2; perhaps TRBD1 as D (6 bases). Germline CDR1 and CDR2: MNHEY and SVGAGI. CDR3 size: 13 residues. V dropped 4 bases and J dropped 7 bases, with 13 bases sitting between them. Here the CDR3 DNA reads TGTGCCAGCAGTTCTAACAGGGACGGTGGCTACACCTTC. Its protein is CASSSNRDGGYTF.

The V gene is TRBV5-1, the J gene TRBJ1-1; D not certain. The V end lost 6 bases, the J end lost 3 bases, and 18 bases lay between the germline ends. The CDR3 has 15 residues. Germline assignment: CDR1 SGHRS and CDR2 YFSETQ. CDR3 region: CASKEGPLADTEAFF. For the CDR3, the DNA is TGCGCCAGCAAGGAGGGTCCCCTTGCGGACACTGAAGCTTTCTTT.

This clone was recorded a few times. V is TRBV7-2 and J is TRBJ1-1; D may be TRBD1 (6 bases). V was shortened by 2 bases and J by 5 bases, with 12 bases between the two germline ends. The CDR3 runs 14 residues. Per the germline V gene, CDR1 is SGHTA and CDR2 is FQGNSA. CDR3 sequence (DNA): TGTGCCAGCAGCTTACAGGGGACCGGGACTGAAGCTTTCTTT. Its protein is CASSLQGTGTEAFF.

The chain joins TRBV5-1 to TRBJ2-3; TRBD2 matches 12 bases. Germline loops: CDR1 SGHRS, CDR2 YFSETQ. The CDR3 length is 15 residues. V dropped 5 bases and J dropped 4; count of bases not matched to a gene: 5. For the CDR3, the DNA is TGCGCCAGCAGGGAGACTAGCGGGAGACCAGATACGCAGTATTTT. Translating gives CASRETSGRPDTQYF. The full variable domain, completed using reference TRBV5-1 and TRBJ2-3, is KAGVTQTPRYLIKTRGQQVTLSCSPISGHRSVSWYQQTPGQGLQFLFEYFSETQRNKGNFPGRFSGRQFSNSRSEMNVSTLELGDSALYLCASRETSGRPDTQYFGPGTRLTVL.

The CDR3 region has the DNA TGTGCCAGCAGCCCAGGCCCGGGACTCCCCGACGGGTTCTTC. Its translation is CASSPGPGLPDGFF. The chain uses TRBV7-9 and TRBJ2-1; D is perhaps TRBD2 (6 bases). Germline CDR1 and CDR2: SEHNR and FQNEAQ (reference sequence). The CDR3 loop spans 14 amino acids. Trimming removed 5 bases from V and 15 bases from J, with 23 bases in between.

This chain connects TRBV27 to TRBJ2-1; TRBD2 matches 10 bases. The germline V gene encodes CDR1 MNHEY and CDR2 SMNVEV (reference sequence). V lost 2 bases to trimming and J lost 8 bases; unmatched junction nucleotides: 12. CDR3 length: 17 amino acids. This CDR3 reads CASSLPPGLAGEYEQFF. The CDR3 DNA is TGTGCCAGCAGTTTACCCCCCGGGCTAGCGGGAGAGTATGAGCAGTTCTTC.

The V call is TRBV4-2, the J call TRBJ2-1, with D possibly being TRBD2 (5 bases). Germline V gene sequence: CDR1 LGHNA, CDR2 YNFKEQ. CDR3 length: 16 residues. The ends were cut back, 3 bases at V and 1 base at J, with 13 bases in the middle. Here the CDR3 DNA reads TGTGCCAGCAGCCACCGGGGTCTAAAATCCTACAATGAGCAGTTCTTC. This translates into CASSHRGLKSYNEQFF.

This sequence joins TRBV7-9 and TRBJ2-2, with 7 nucleotides matching TRBD2. CDR1 is SEHNR, CDR2 FQNEAQ, per germline (reference sequence). The trim removed 3 bases at V and 7 bases at J, leaving 5 bases unmatched. The CDR3 is 14 amino acids. The CDR3 DNA sequence: TGTGCCAGCAGCTTGACTAGCACCATCGGGGAGCTGTTTTTT. Protein: CASSLTSTIGELFF.

The sample holds a few counts of this clone. The chain combines TRBV7-9 with TRBJ2-3, with TRBD2 matching over 7 bases. CDR1 and CDR2 (germline): SEHNR, FQNEAQ (reference sequence). V was pared by 2 bases and J by 3 bases, with 8 bases of the junction left unmatched. The CDR3 runs to 16 residues. CDR3 sequence: CASSLFGERETDTQYF. The CDR3 bases are TGTGCCAGCAGCTTATTTGGGGAGCGGGAAACAGATACGCAGTATTTT.

The chain couples TRBV5-1 to TRBJ2-3, with 10 bases lining up with TRBD2. This CDR3 is built from 16 residues. The ends lost 0 bases at V and 4 bases at J; junction bases unmatched: 5. CDR1 is SGHRS, CDR2 YFSETQ, per germline. The CDR3 coding sequence is TGCGCCAGCAGCTTGGGGACTAGCGGTACCGCAGATACGCAGTATTTT. Translated, it gives CASSLGTSGTADTQYF.

The rearrangement uses TRBV7-3 and TRBJ2-1, with TRBD1 identical over 10 bases. V shed 4 bases, J shed 3 bases, and the junction held 3 bases outside the gene matches. CDR1 SGHTA and CDR2 FQGTGA come from the germline V gene. This CDR3 contains 15 residues. The CDR3 sequence: CASSSTGGSYNEQFF. The CDR3 DNA follows: TGTGCCAGCAGCTCGACAGGGGGCAGCTACAATGAGCAGTTCTTC.

This sequence joins TRBV2 and TRBJ1-5, with 8 bases aligning to TRBD1. Germline values: CDR1 SNHLY, CDR2 FYNNEI. V was pared by 5 bases and J by 6 bases, with 6 bases of the junction left unmatched. The CDR3 extends over 14 amino acids. The CDR3 DNA is TGTGCCAGCAGTTTAAACAGGGGGGCTCAGCCCCAGCATTTT. Translation gives CASSLNRGAQPQHF.

The rearrangement uses TRBV10-3 and TRBJ1-1, with a weak D call TRBD1 (5 bases). CDR3 size: 16 residues. The germline gives CDR1 ENHRY, CDR2 SYGVKD. V was cut by 3 bases and J by 4 bases, with 18 bases left in between. The CDR3 sequence: CAISEFLGGGSTEAFF. CDR3 sequence (DNA): TGTGCCATCAGTGAATTCTTGGGGGGAGGGAGCACTGAAGCTTTCTTT.